This T cell receptor beta chain was captured by sequencing in a study of shared clonotypes between healthy human individuals. Study results and caveats: Sharing across four donors was highest in naive CD4 (around 5%) and lowest in memory CD8 (roughly 0.4%). The sampled material consisted only of blood, and tissue repertoires are likely to differ.

The length of the CDR3 is 14 residues. Looked up from germline, CDR1 is SGHVS and CDR2 is FQNEAQ. The J segment lost 4 bases and the V segment lost 5 bases, leaving 4 bases of the junction unmatched. Turning to this clone: Its matching antigen is unknown.

Sorted-subset replicate PCRs used around 200 ng of genomic DNA. This amount corresponded to approximately 30,000 T cell genomes. Produced via immunoSEQ multiplex PCR; TCRdb's table is partial and in-frame only. Seen here are about 1 million clones, 70% to 80% observed once, and the top ten hold about 0.52%. The split of CD4+ cells yielded CD45RA+ naive and CD45RA-negative memory subsets. The chain carries TRBV7-8 and TRBJ1-3; 8 bases line up with TRBD1. The source is a man aged 18 to 35 in good health. Some clones in this sample may be carry-over from other donors' samples. The sequenced material came from memory CD4+ T cells from PBMCs. Subset defined: CD45RA-negative fraction. This CDR3 is CASSNDRGGNTIYF. CDR3 coding DNA: TGTGCCAGCAGCAATGACAGGGGAGGAAACACCATATATTTT.